This T cell receptor beta chain was found in a study of CD4+ T cells in melanoma. Repertoires were generated with immunoSEQ multiplex PCR, while TCRdb's copy carries only in-frame clones and drops some. The table has about 10,000 clones, about three fifths seen once. CDR1 and CDR2 from the germline V gene are GTSNPN and SVGIG (reference sequence). This CDR3 spans 14 amino acids. Trimming removed 6 bases at V and 1 base at J, with 12 bases between. The chain has TRBV30 and TRBJ2-2; D is perhaps TRBD2 (6 bases). This receptor was taken from a human donor with melanoma. The sample was cells from a culture (not recorded whether cultured in vitro). The CDR3 coding sequence is TGTGCCTGCACTCAAGCGGGGAACACCGGGGAGCTGTTTTTT. It encodes CACTQAGNTGELFF.